This paragraph reports one TCR beta chain. No cognate antigen has been identified for it. The sample holds no much larger clone one base away, and base qualities are not on file. The sample is drawn from a study of T cell responses to AZD1222 COVID-19 vaccine (dated by TCRdb to the early 2020s). Regarding the study in general: AZD1222 recipients given second doses at about 4 weeks or at about 12 weeks were pooled, since spike-specific TCR depth and breadth were not found to differ between the two schedules. A total of 233 trial participants underwent TCR sequencing, of whom 200 to 220 had received two doses of AZD1222 and around 26 had received two doses of the MenACWY control vaccine. Enrollment into the trials was organized by age into subgroups of 18-55, 56-69 and 70-plus years, and those subgroups contained roughly 150, 30 and 60 TCR-sequenced participants, respectively.

Clipping removes 2 bases from V and 0 bases from J, with 20 as the unmatched junction base count. According to the germline V gene, CDR1 reads MDHEN and CDR2 reads SYDVKM. The cysteine opens and the phenylalanine closes a CDR3 of 21 amino acids. Only the CDR3 DNA stays, 63 bases, in frame from base 1. The time point tag for this specimen amounts to: baseline before first vaccination. Samples from vaccinated people were obtained from the UK trials COV001 and COV002, which included a single-blind randomized controlled phase 2/3 trial of AZD1222 (ChAdOx1 nCoV-19) in healthy adults. Trial participant PBMC samples were collected at day 0 and day 28 after the second dose for TCRbeta chain sequencing. The CDR3 regions of human TCRbeta chains were analyzed by immunosequencing. Under the source paper's analysis protocol: TCRs in the repertoires were compared against a reference library of SARS-CoV-2-specific TCRs that had been generated with the MIRA antigen-specificity platform. Breadth was defined as the fraction of unique TCRs that were SARS-CoV-2-associated. Depth was defined as the fraction of total T cells that were SARS-CoV-2-associated. Each spike-specific TCR was assigned to its reactive spike region and to a CD4 or CD8 class using the MIRA data. Log10-transformed breadth and depth values were compared by one-way ANOVA with Sidak's multiple comparisons tests. Drawn from immuneACCESS, this table holds only the in-frame rearrangements with V and J called that TCRdb kept. Clones are partly lost; checked studies trace under half to an unresolved V gene and leave the rest unexplained. From that table come the V and J calls and clone size; the DNA was used to work out D and trimming. This sample is represented by some 120,000 clones; around 94% of them were singletons. Approximately 6.3% of the sample rests with the top ten.

Study-wide conclusions, independent of this receptor: A significant rise in spike-specific TCR breadth and depth was observed after two AZD1222 doses relative to day 0 and relative to MenACWY recipients. Vaccine-associated CD4 TCRs spanned the whole spike protein, with dominant responses in regions 160-218 and 743-854. In the small 56-69-year group, the increase in depth fell short of significance, most likely because of low power. Only five to seven AZD1222 recipients were SARS-CoV-2 seropositive at baseline, limiting conclusions about previously exposed vaccinees. Participants were mostly white British, with more females than males. The authors suggested clonal diversity may have been underestimated. Because no day 14 peak-response samples were available, the repertoires could be characterized only after the peak T cell response. Reportedly, close to half of the unique spike-specific TCRs recognized epitopes lying outside the regions that are mutated in the B.1.351 and B.1.1.7 variants.

The receptor's source is an adult in good health. The material sequenced was peripheral blood, taken on day 0 of AZD1222 vaccination. In this chain, TRBV28 is recombined with TRBJ2-3, with 7 junctional bases fitting TRBD2. For the CDR3, the sequence is CASSLVSGEGPSGDSTDTQYF. The nucleotide sequence reads TGTGCCAGCAGTTTAGTCAGTGGGGAGGGGCCTAGCGGAGATAGCACAGATACGCAGTATTTT.